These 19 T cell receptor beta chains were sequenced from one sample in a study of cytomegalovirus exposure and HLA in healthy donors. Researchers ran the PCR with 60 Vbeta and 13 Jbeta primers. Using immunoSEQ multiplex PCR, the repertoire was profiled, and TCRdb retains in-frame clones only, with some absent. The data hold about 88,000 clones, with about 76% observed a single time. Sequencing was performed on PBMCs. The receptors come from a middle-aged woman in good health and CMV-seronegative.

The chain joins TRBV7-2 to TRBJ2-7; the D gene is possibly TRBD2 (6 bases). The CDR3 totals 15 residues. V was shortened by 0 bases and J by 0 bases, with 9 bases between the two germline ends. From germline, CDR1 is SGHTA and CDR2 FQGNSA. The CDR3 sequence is CASSLAGTYSYEQYF. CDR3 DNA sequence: TGTGCCAGCAGCTTAGCAGGGACTTACTCCTACGAGCAGTACTTC.

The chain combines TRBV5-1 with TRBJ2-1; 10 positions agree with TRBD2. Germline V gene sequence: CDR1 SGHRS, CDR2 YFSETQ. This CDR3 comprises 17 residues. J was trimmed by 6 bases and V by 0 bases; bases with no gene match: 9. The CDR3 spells CASSLGPIAGGSNEQFF. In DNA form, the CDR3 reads TGCGCCAGCAGCTTGGGACCCATAGCGGGGGGCTCCAATGAGCAGTTCTTC. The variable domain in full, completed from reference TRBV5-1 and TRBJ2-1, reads KAGVTQTPRYLIKTRGQQVTLSCSPISGHRSVSWYQQTPGQGLQFLFEYFSETQRNKGNFPGRFSGRQFSNSRSEMNVSTLELGDSALYLCASSLGPIAGGSNEQFFGPGTRLTVL.

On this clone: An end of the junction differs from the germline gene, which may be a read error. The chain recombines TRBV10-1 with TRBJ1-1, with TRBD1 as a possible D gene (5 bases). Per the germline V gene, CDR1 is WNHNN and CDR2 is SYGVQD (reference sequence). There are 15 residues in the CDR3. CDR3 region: CASSESRGLGTEAFF. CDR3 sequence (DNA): TGCGCCAGCAGCGAGTCGCGGGGCTTGGGCACTGAAGCTTTCTTT.

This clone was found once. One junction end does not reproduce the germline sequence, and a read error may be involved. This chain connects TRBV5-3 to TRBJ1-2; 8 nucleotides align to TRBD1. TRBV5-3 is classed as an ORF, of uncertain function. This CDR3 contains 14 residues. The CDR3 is CARSLVDRVGGYTF. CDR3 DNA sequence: TGTGCCAGAAGTTTGGTGGACAGGGTTGGAGGCTACACCTTC.

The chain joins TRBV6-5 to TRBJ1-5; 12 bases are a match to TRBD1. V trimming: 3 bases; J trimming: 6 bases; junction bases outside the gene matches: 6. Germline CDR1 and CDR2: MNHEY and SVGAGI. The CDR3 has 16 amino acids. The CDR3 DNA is TGTGCCAGCAGTTATGTGGGACAGGGGGCACGTCAGCCCCAGCATTTT. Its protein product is CASSYVGQGARQPQHF.

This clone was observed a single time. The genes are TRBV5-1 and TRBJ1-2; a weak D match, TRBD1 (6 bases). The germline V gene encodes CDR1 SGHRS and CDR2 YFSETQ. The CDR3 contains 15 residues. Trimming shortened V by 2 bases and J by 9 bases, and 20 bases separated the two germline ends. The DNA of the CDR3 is TGCGCCAGCAGCTTACAGGGTGCACGGTTTGATCGCTACACCTTC. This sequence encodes CASSLQGARFDRYTF.

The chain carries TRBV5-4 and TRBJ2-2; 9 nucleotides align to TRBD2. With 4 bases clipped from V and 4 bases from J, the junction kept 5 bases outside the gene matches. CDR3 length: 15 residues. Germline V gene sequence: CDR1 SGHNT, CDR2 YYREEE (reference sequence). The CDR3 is CASSVGLAPTGELFF. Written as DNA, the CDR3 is TGTGCCAGCAGCGTGGGACTAGCCCCCACCGGGGAGCTGTTTTTT.

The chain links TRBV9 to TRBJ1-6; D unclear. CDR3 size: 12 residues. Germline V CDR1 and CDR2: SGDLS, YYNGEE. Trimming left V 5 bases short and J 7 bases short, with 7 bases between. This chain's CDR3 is CASSRYNSPLHF. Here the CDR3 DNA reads TGTGCCAGCAGTCGGTACAATTCACCCCTCCACTTT.

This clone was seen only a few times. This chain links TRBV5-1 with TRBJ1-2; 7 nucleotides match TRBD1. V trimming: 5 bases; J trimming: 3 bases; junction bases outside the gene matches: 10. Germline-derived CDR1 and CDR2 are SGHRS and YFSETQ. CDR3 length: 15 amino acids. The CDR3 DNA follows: TGCGCCAGCAGTCCTTACTATACAGGGGACTATGGCTACACCTTC. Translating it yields CASSPYYTGDYGYTF.

The CDR3 region has the DNA TGTGCCAGCAGCTCAGGGGGCATTGATGAGCAGTTCTTC. Translated: CASSSGGIDEQFF. The rearrangement uses TRBV6-1 and TRBJ2-1, with 8 bases fitting TRBD1. The CDR3 extends over 13 amino acids. Germline V gene data show CDR1 as MNHNS and CDR2 as SASEGT. V lost 6 bases and J lost 8; bases outside the gene matches: 6.

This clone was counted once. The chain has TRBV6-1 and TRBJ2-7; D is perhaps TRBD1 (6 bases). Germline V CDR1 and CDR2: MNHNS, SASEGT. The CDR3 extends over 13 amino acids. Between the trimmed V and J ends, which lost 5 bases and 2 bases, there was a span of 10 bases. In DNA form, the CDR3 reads TGTGCCAGCAGTACGACAGGAGCCTACGAGCAGTACTTC. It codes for CASSTTGAYEQYF.

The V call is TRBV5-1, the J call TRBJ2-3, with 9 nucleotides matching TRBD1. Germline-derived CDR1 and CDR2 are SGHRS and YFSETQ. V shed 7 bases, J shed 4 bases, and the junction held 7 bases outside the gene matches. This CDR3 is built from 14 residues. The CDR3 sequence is CASYTGGGPDTQYF. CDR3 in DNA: TGCGCCAGCTACACAGGGGGCGGCCCAGATACGCAGTATTTT.

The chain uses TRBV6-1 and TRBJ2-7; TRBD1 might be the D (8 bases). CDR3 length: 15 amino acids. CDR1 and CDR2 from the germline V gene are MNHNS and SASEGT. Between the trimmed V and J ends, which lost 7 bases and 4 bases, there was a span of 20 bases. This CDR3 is CASTPRTGRAYEQYF. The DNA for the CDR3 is TGTGCCAGCACCCCAAGGACAGGGAGGGCTTACGAGCAGTACTTC.

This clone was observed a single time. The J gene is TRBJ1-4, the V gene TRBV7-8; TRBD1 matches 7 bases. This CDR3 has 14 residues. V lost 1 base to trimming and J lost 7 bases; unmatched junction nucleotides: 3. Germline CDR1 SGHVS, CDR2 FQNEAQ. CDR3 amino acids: CASSLDRGSEKLFF. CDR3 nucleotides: TGTGCCAGCAGCTTAGACAGGGGCTCTGAAAAACTGTTTTTT. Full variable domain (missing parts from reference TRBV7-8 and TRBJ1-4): GAGVSQSPRYKVAKRGQDVALRCDPISGHVSLFWYQQALGQGPEFLTYFQNEAQLDKSGLPSDRFFAERPEGSVSTLKIQRTQQEDSAVYLCASSLDRGSEKLFFGSGTQLSVL.

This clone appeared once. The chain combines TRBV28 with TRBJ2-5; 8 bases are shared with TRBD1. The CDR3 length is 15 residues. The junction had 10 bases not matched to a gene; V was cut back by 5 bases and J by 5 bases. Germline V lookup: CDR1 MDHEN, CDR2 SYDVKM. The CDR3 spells CASSTGTGGLETQYF. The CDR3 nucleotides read TGTGCCAGCAGTACCGGGACAGGCGGTCTGGAGACCCAGTACTTC.

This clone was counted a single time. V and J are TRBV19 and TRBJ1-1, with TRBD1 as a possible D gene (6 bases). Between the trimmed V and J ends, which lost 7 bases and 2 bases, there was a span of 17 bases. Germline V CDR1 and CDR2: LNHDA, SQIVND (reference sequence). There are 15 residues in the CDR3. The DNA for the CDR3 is TGTGCCAGTAAATGGCAGGGACAAGCCAACACTGAAGCTTTCTTT. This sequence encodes CASKWQGQANTEAFF.

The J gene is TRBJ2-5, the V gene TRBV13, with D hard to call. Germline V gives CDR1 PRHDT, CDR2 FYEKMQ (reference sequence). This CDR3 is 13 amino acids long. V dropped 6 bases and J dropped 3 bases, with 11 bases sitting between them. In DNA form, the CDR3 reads TGTGCCAGCAGACTTAGCCCTGAAGAGACCCAGTACTTC. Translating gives CASRLSPEETQYF.

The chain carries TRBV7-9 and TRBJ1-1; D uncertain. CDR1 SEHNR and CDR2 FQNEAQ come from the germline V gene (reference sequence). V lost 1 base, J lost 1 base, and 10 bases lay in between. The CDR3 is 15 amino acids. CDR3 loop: CASSLGLEGNTEAFF. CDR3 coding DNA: TGTGCCAGCAGCTTAGGTTTGGAGGGGAACACTGAAGCTTTCTTT.

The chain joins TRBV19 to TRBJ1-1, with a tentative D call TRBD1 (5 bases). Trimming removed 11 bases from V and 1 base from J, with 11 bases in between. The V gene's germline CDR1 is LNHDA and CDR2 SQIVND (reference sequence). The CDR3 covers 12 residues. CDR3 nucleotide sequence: TGTGCCGCACGGACAAAGAACACTGAAGCTTTCTTT. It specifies CAARTKNTEAFF. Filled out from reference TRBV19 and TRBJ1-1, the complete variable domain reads DGGITQSPKYLFRKEGQNVTLSCEQNLNHDAMYWYRQDPGQGLRLIYYSQIVNDFQKGDIAEGYSVSREKKESFPLTVTSAQKNPTAFYLCAARTKNTEAFFGQGTRLTVV.